This T cell receptor (beta chain) was captured by sequencing in a study of T cells in Graves' hyperthyroidism and ophthalmopathy. Study conclusions and caveats: Before onset, by a median of around 6.4 months, the model predicted ophthalmopathy.

Diagnoses rested on clinical symptoms, serum thyroxine and TRAb, thyroid ultrasound and orbital computed tomography. Amplification targeted TCR beta CDR3 regions from RNA transcripts. Using the HTBI primer set, a first-round RT-PCR was run on the TCR CDR3. A single record per CDR3 protein comes from TCRdb applying MiXCR to the multiplex PCR reads. The sample lists a few hundred thousand distinct CDR3 sequences; just over 45% were seen once. This clonotype was observed many times. Its specificity is not known. CDR3 size: 15 residues. From germline, CDR1 is SQVTM and CDR2 ANQGSEA. V shed 5 bases and J shed 3 bases, with 19 bases lying between them.

J is TRBJ2-5 and V is TRBV29-1; D ambiguous. The TCR sequence derives from a woman between 18 and 29 years old with Graves' hyperthyroidism. The specimen was peripheral blood or thyroid tissue (not recorded which). The CDR3 DNA reads TGCAGCGTTCTTCAAGGATCCGGCGGAGAAGAGACCCAGTACTTC. Amino acids: CSVLQGSGGEETQYF.